This T cell receptor beta chain emerged from a study of identical twins. Whole-study results and caveats: Invariant MAIT and iNKT cells are populations that could partly confound zero-insertion analyses.

This clonotype was counted only a few times. What it binds is not known. Each CDR3 protein is one row after TCRdb ran MiXCR on the 5' RACE reads. The repertoire holds 450,000 or so distinct CDR3 sequences, with 13% to 15% as singletons. The data also belong to a second study, concerning yellow fever vaccine responses in identical twins. As that study records: Twins reportedly mounted vaccine T cell responses that seemed partly convergent, partly personalized.

Material: CD4+ T cells sorted from blood. The receptor's source is a young woman in good health.

CDR3 sequence (DNA): TGTGCCAGCAGCTTACGGGTACAATCGGCGGGTCTAGAGCAGTTCTTC. Its translation: CASSLRVQSAGLEQFF. The chain carries TRBV11-1 and TRBJ2-1; D possibly corresponds to TRBD2 (5 bases). This CDR3 contains 16 residues. Germline CDR1 reads SGHAT; CDR2 reads FQDESV (reference sequence). V lost 2 bases and J 10 bases, leaving 21 bases between the germline ends. Full variable domain (rest looked up from reference TRBV11-1 and TRBJ2-1): EAEVAQSPRYKITEKSQAVAFWCDPISGHATLYWYRQILGQGPELLVQFQDESVVDDSQLPKDRFSAERLKGVDSTLKIQPAELGDSAMYLCASSLRVQSAGLEQFFGPGTRLTVL.